Listed here are 15 T cell receptor beta chains from one sample, sequenced in a study of blood T cell repertoires in COVID-19. TCRdb's copy holds only in-frame clones and misses some; the assay was immunoSEQ multiplex PCR. The sample records 35,000 to 50,000 clones, approximately 70% being singletons. Sequencing input: peripheral blood. These TCRs come from a man older than 75 with acute or convalescent COVID-19.

The rearrangement links TRBV18 to TRBJ1-4; 9 nucleotides line up with TRBD1. This CDR3 spans 15 amino acids. V lost 2 bases, J lost 8 bases, and 6 bases stayed unmatched. Per germline, CDR1 KGHSH and CDR2 LQKENI. This CDR3 is CASSPGTGTREKLFF. CDR3 DNA sequence: TGTGCCAGCTCACCAGGGACAGGGACGAGGGAAAAACTGTTTTTT.

CDR3 DNA: TGTGCCACCAGTGATTTGATCGGGAACAGGGAAGAGACCCAGTACTTC. It encodes CATSDLIGNREETQYF. This sequence joins TRBV24-1 and TRBJ2-5; D might be TRBD1 (6 bases). The CDR3 length is 16 residues. V was clipped by 0 bases and J by 3 bases, with 13 bases between them. Germline CDR1 is KGHDR and CDR2 is SFDVKD.

The chain is built from TRBV2 and TRBJ1-4; tentative D call: TRBD1 (6 bases). V lost 6 bases, J lost 8 bases, and 19 bases lay in between. The CDR3 loop spans 15 amino acids. The germline CDR1 and CDR2 sequences are SNHLY and FYNNEI. CDR3 sequence (DNA): TGTGCCAGCAGCTCTGGCGGCGGGGGGCGAGAAAAACTGTTTTTT. Its protein product is CASSSGGGGREKLFF.

V usage is TRBV29-1 and J usage is TRBJ1-2; 9 positions agree with TRBD1. Germline-derived CDR1 and CDR2 are SQVTM and ANQGSEA. CDR3 length equals 15 residues. Trimming took 3 bases from V and 8 from J; bases not matched to a gene: 13. CDR3 DNA sequence: TGCAGCGTTGATCGTGAGGGACAGGGTAACCCCGGCTACACCTTC. Translated: CSVDREGQGNPGYTF.

Only a few counts were recorded for this clone. The gene calls are TRBV7-2 and TRBJ2-3, with 15 nucleotides matching TRBD2. V lost 5 bases, J lost 1 base, and 10 bases stayed unmatched. CDR1 SGHTA and CDR2 FQGNSA come from the germline V gene. The length of the CDR3 is 19 residues. The CDR3 DNA reads TGTGCCAGCAGCGACAAGGGACTAGCGGGAGGAGTCGGCACAGATACGCAGTATTTT. Its translation: CASSDKGLAGGVGTDTQYF. The complete variable domain, with remaining parts taken from reference TRBV7-2 and TRBJ2-3, reads GAGVSQSPSNKVTEKGKDVELRCDPISGHTALYWYRQSLGQGLEFLIYFQGNSAPDKSGLPSDRFSAERTGGSVSTLTIQRTQQEDSAVYLCASSDKGLAGGVGTDTQYFGPGTRLTVL.

This clone has only a few counts. This chain uses TRBV10-2 with TRBJ2-7; D might be TRBD2 (6 bases). The CDR3 is 14 residues long. V lost 2 bases and J 2 bases, leaving 10 bases between the germline ends. Germline values: CDR1 WSHSY, CDR2 SAAADI. In DNA, the CDR3 is TGCGCCAGCAGTGAGCCACGGGGGACCTACGAGCAGTACTTC. This translates into CASSEPRGTYEQYF.

The CDR3 protein is CASSGQGADTQYF. The CDR3, as DNA: TGTGCCAGCAGTGGACAGGGAGCAGATACGCAGTATTTT. This sequence joins TRBV2 and TRBJ2-3; TRBD1 agrees at 7 bases. The CDR3 length is 13 residues. The trim removed 4 bases at V and 4 bases at J, leaving 2 bases unmatched. The germline V gene has CDR1 SNHLY and CDR2 FYNNEI. The entire variable domain, with the rest obtained from reference TRBV2 and TRBJ2-3, is as follows: EPEVTQTPSHQVTQMGQEVILRCVPISNHLYFYWYRQILGQKVEFLVSFYNNEISEKSEIFDDQFSVERPDGSNFTLKIRSTKLEDSAMYFCASSGQGADTQYFGPGTRLTVL.

There are a few counts of this clone. The rearrangement links TRBV5-6 to TRBJ1-3; D is uncertain. Trimming stripped 6 bases from V and 1 base from J, with 11 bases between. Germline V gene data show CDR1 as SGHDT and CDR2 as YYEEEE. The CDR3 extends over 14 amino acids. CDR3 loop: CASTLGVSGNTIYF. CDR3 nucleotide sequence: TGTGCCAGCACCCTGGGAGTTTCTGGAAACACCATATATTTT.

The chain is built from TRBV18 and TRBJ1-5; possible D gene TRBD1, 5 bases. Trimming removed 4 bases from V and 4 bases from J, with 8 bases in between. The CDR3 is 13 amino acids. Germline CDR1 and CDR2: KGHSH and LQKENI. The DNA for the CDR3 is TGTGCCAGCTCACAGGGACTTAATCAGCCCCAGCATTTT. Protein sequence: CASSQGLNQPQHF.

The rearrangement uses TRBV10-1 and TRBJ2-4; maybe TRBD1 (5 bases). Trimming removed 1 base from V and 0 bases from J, with 13 bases in between. The CDR3 extends over 17 amino acids. Per the germline V gene, CDR1 is WNHNN and CDR2 is SYGVQD (reference sequence). The chain's CDR3 is CASSECPRDLAKNIQYF. CDR3 nucleotide sequence: TGCGCCAGCAGTGAGTGCCCCAGGGATCTAGCCAAAAACATTCAGTACTTC.

This chain connects TRBV11-2 to TRBJ2-1; TRBD2 might be the D (6 bases). V was cut by 1 base and J by 4 bases, with 8 bases left in between. The germline V gene encodes CDR1 SGHAT and CDR2 FQNNGV. The CDR3 loop spans 14 amino acids. CDR3 in amino acids: CASSLGGVYNEQFF. In DNA form, the CDR3 reads TGTGCCAGCAGCTTAGGGGGGGTTTACAATGAGCAGTTCTTC.

This clone is a singleton in its sample. The J gene is TRBJ2-3, the V gene TRBV7-8, with D uncertain. Germline loops: CDR1 SGHVS, CDR2 FQNEAQ. With 2 bases removed from V and 1 base from J, the gap between germline ends came to 13 bases. The CDR3 has 16 residues. The CDR3 loop is CASSLLSIQGTDTQYF. CDR3 sequence (DNA): TGTGCCAGCAGCTTATTATCGATTCAGGGCACAGATACGCAGTATTTT.

The V and J genes are TRBV6-5 and TRBJ2-2; 9 nucleotides agree with TRBD1. CDR3 size: 15 residues. J gave up 5 bases and V 10 bases, and 11 bases lay outside the gene matches. Per the germline V gene, CDR1 is MNHEY and CDR2 is SVGAGI. Written as DNA, the CDR3 is TGTGCCATTCCATTCGACAGGGGGGAGACCGGGGAGCTGTTTTTT. It is translated as CAIPFDRGETGELFF.

In its sample, this clone was seen a few times. The chain recombines TRBV5-1 with TRBJ2-2; tentatively, D is TRBD2 (6 bases). This CDR3 is built from 17 residues. Germline V gene sequence: CDR1 SGHRS, CDR2 YFSETQ. With 0 bases removed from V and 1 base from J, the gap between germline ends came to 13 bases. The CDR3 coding sequence is TGCGCCAGCAGCTTGGAACCTATAGCGGTGAACACCGGGGAGCTGTTTTTT. It is translated as CASSLEPIAVNTGELFF.

V usage is TRBV7-6 and J usage is TRBJ2-5, with a possible D match to TRBD1 (6 bases). V gave up 5 bases and J gave up 2 bases, with 12 bases separating them. Germline V gene sequence: CDR1 SGHVS, CDR2 FNYEAQ. The CDR3 is made up of 14 amino acids. CDR3 sequence: CASSPWTEQETQYF. The CDR3 DNA follows: TGTGCCAGCAGCCCCTGGACAGAGCAAGAGACCCAGTACTTC. The full variable domain, in which reference TRBV7-6 and TRBJ2-5 provide the parts outside the CDR3, is GAGVSQSPRYKVTKRGQDVALRCDPISGHVSLYWYRQALGQGPEFLTYFNYEAQQDKSGLPNDRFSAERPEGSISTLTIQRTEQRDSAMYRCASSPWTEQETQYFGPGTRLLVL.